This T cell receptor (beta chain) was recovered during a study of T cell responses to AZD1222 COVID-19 vaccine. Germline CDR1 reads SNHLY; CDR2 reads FYNNEI. Trimming took 6 bases from V and 5 from J; bases not matched to a gene: 8. The CDR3 totals 15 residues. Study conclusions and caveats: Vaccine-associated CD4 TCRs ranged over spike, dominating at 160-218 and 743-854. Clonal diversity was possibly underestimated; the donors were predominantly white British and more often female.

The table came from immunoSEQ multiplex PCR; TCRdb's copy has only in-frame clones and leaves some out. The table includes about 81,000 clones, around 92% detected once. This clone was found once. Antigen unknown. The rearrangement links TRBV2 to TRBJ2-1; TRBD1 agrees at 9 bases. This clonotype was sampled from an adult in good health. Sequenced here: peripheral blood, sampled on day 0 of AZD1222 vaccination. As DNA, the CDR3 is TGTGCCAGCAGACCCCGGGACAGGGCCCACAATGAGCAGTTCTTC. As protein: CASRPRDRAHNEQFF.